The 31 T cell receptor beta chains below come from one sample, sequenced in a study of CD4 T cells in relation to SARS-CoV-2 and coronaviruses. No cognate antigen is known for these TCRs. Assay used: immunoSEQ multiplex PCR; TCRdb lists only in-frame clones, some missing. Of approximately 41,000 clones listed, approximately 84% are singletons. Sequencing input: naive CD4+ T cells from PBMCs, cultured in vitro. Indicated subset: naive CD4+ T cells isolated by negative enrichment. The receptors come from an adult with COVID-19.

This clone was detected only once. The chain employs TRBV4-3 and TRBJ2-3; 11 nucleotides match TRBD1. V lost 4 bases and J lost 3; bases outside the gene matches: 3. The germline gives CDR1 LGHNA, CDR2 YSLEER. CDR3 length: 15 amino acids. CDR3 sequence reads: CASSLGTGGTDTQYF. DNA of the CDR3: TGCGCCAGCAGCCTAGGGACAGGGGGGACAGATACGCAGTATTTT.

This sequence joins TRBV7-8 and TRBJ1-4; 7 bases match TRBD1. Germline lookup yields CDR1 SGHVS and CDR2 FQNEAQ. After removal of 5 bases from V and 8 bases from J, the junction contained 11 bases not matched to a gene. The CDR3 spans 15 residues. CDR3 in DNA: TGTGCCAGCAGCGACCACCGACAGGGAACCGAAAAACTGTTTTTT. It yields the protein CASSDHRQGTEKLFF.

The CDR3 loop is CASIPQGRETQYF. The CDR3 DNA is TGTGCCAGCATCCCTCAGGGTAGGGAGACCCAGTACTTC. The chain is built from TRBV7-8 and TRBJ2-5, with D perhaps TRBD1 (5 bases). Germline-derived CDR1 and CDR2 are SGHVS and FQNEAQ. This CDR3 comprises 13 residues. V was clipped by 7 bases and J by 5 bases, with 14 bases between them.

The J gene is TRBJ1-5, the V gene TRBV28, with a tentative D call TRBD1 (6 bases). V lost 2 bases, J lost 0 bases, and 17 bases lay in between. The germline CDR1 and CDR2 sequences are MDHEN and SYDVKM. The CDR3 totals 18 residues. The CDR3 bases are TGTGCCAGCAGTTTAATATTCAGGGGCGGGGGTAGCAATCAGCCCCAGCATTTT. The encoded protein is CASSLIFRGGGSNQPQHF.

V gene TRBV7-9 combines with J gene TRBJ2-3; 11 bases fit TRBD2. Germline lookup yields CDR1 SEHNR and CDR2 FQNEAQ (reference sequence). The V and J ends lost 4 bases and 4 bases, in that order; junction bases with no gene match: 13. This CDR3 spans 18 amino acids. CDR3 bases: TGTGCCAGCAGCTCCCCCAGGGGAACTAGCGGGAGTTCAGATACGCAGTATTTT. This sequence encodes CASSSPRGTSGSSDTQYF. The full variable domain, with the rest looked up from reference TRBV7-9 and TRBJ2-3, is DTGVSQNPRHKITKRGQNVTFRCDPISEHNRLYWYRQTLGQGPEFLTYFQNEAQLEKSRLLSDRFSAERPKGSFSTLEIQRTEQGDSAMYLCASSSPRGTSGSSDTQYFGPGTRLTVL.

This clone came up once. The chain has TRBV29-1 and TRBJ2-1; no clear D. Looked up from germline, CDR1 is SQVTM and CDR2 is ANQGSEA. The CDR3 covers 12 residues. V gave up 7 bases and J gave up 0 bases, with 7 bases separating them. The CDR3 DNA reads as TGCAGCGGGCTTAGCTCCTACAATGAGCAGTTCTTC. Its protein is CSGLSSYNEQFF.

The J gene is TRBJ1-3, the V gene TRBV7-7; D remains ambiguous. From germline, CDR1 is SSHAT and CDR2 FNYEAQ (reference sequence). Trimming shortened V by 8 bases and J by 9 bases, and 11 bases separated the two germline ends. This CDR3 region has 11 residues. This chain's CDR3 is CASGEFPTIYF. The CDR3 DNA follows: TGTGCCAGCGGAGAGTTTCCCACCATATATTTT.

This clone occurred a few times. The chain uses TRBV19 and TRBJ2-1; D is uncertain. Germline V gives CDR1 LNHDA, CDR2 SQIVND (reference sequence). V lost 3 bases and J 4 bases, leaving 7 bases between the germline ends. This CDR3 spans 13 amino acids. CDR3 in DNA: TGTGCCAGTAGTATCCTGAAATACAATGAGCAGTTCTTC. This codes for CASSILKYNEQFF.

The V and J genes are TRBV29-1 and TRBJ2-2, with 10 bases matching TRBD1. With 5 bases clipped from V and 2 bases from J, the junction kept 17 bases outside the gene matches. CDR3 length: 19 residues. The germline CDR1 and CDR2 sequences are SQVTM and ANQGSEA. The CDR3 region is CSVNSPGQGTFSNTGELFF. In nucleotides, the CDR3 is TGCAGCGTTAATTCCCCGGGACAGGGGACATTTTCTAACACCGGGGAGCTGTTTTTT.

The chain uses TRBV5-1 and TRBJ1-1; D is undetermined. V lost 2 bases and J 0 bases, leaving 11 bases between the germline ends. CDR1 and CDR2 (germline): SGHRS, YFSETQ. The CDR3 totals 15 residues. CDR3 residues: CASSLGPAVNTEAFF. CDR3 nucleotide sequence: TGCGCCAGCAGCTTAGGCCCCGCGGTGAACACTGAAGCTTTCTTT.

The V gene is TRBV5-1, the J gene TRBJ2-2; 12 bases are a match to TRBD1. The V segment lost 0 bases and the J segment 0 bases; nucleotides outside the gene matches: 6. This CDR3 contains 19 residues. Germline CDR1 SGHRS, CDR2 YFSETQ. This CDR3 is CASSLGDRGPTANTGELFF. The CDR3 bases are TGCGCCAGCAGCTTGGGGGACAGGGGGCCGACCGCGAACACCGGGGAGCTGTTTTTT.

The V call is TRBV28, the J call TRBJ1-1; no clear D gene. CDR3 length: 13 residues. V lost 9 bases to trimming and J lost 5 bases, with 16 bases between them. Germline CDR1 reads MDHEN; CDR2 reads SYDVKM. The CDR3 region is CASTNSDFTEAFF. The CDR3 DNA is TGTGCCAGTACAAACTCGGACTTTACTGAAGCTTTCTTT.

The chain carries TRBV4-2 and TRBJ1-2; TRBD1 matches 11 bases. V was pared by 3 bases and J by 7 bases, with 13 bases of the junction left unmatched. Germline lookup yields CDR1 LGHNA and CDR2 YNFKEQ. This CDR3 has 17 amino acids. As DNA, the CDR3 is TGTGCCAGCAGCCAGGCGGGACAGGGGGAGATGGAGATTGGCTACACCTTC. It is translated as CASSQAGQGEMEIGYTF.

This chain uses TRBV7-6 with TRBJ1-5; D might be TRBD1 (5 bases). Germline lookup yields CDR1 SGHVS and CDR2 FNYEAQ. This CDR3 spans 18 amino acids. As DNA, the CDR3 is TGTGCGAAGAGAATAGGGACCACCGGCGCATATAGCAATCAGCCCCAGCATTTT. As protein: CAKRIGTTGAYSNQPQHF.

The chain links TRBV27 to TRBJ2-5, with TRBD1 as a possible D gene (6 bases). Germline CDR1 and CDR2: MNHEY and SMNVEV (reference sequence). The CDR3 is 12 residues long. The V end lost 5 bases, the J end lost 5 bases, and 9 bases lay between the germline ends. CDR3 DNA sequence: TGTGCCAGCAGTGAGCAGGGGGAGACCCAGTACTTC. Translating gives CASSEQGETQYF.

The chain employs TRBV28 and TRBJ2-1; D remains unclear. Trimming pared 8 bases from V and 7 bases from J, leaving 12 bases between. Germline assignment: CDR1 MDHEN and CDR2 SYDVKM. The CDR3 is 12 residues long. CDR3 in amino acids: CASGFVRNEQFF. CDR3 DNA: TGTGCCAGCGGATTCGTGAGAAATGAGCAGTTCTTC.

The rearrangement uses TRBV24-1 and TRBJ2-1; TRBD2 might be the D (5 bases). The V end was cut by 9 bases, the J end by 7 bases, with 12 bases between. The CDR3 contains 12 residues. Germline CDR1 KGHDR, CDR2 SFDVKD. CDR3 nucleotide sequence: TGTGCCACCCGGGGAGTGTGGAATGAGCAGTTCTTC. Translation: CATRGVWNEQFF.

The rearrangement joins TRBV18 to TRBJ2-6, with 9 bases that match TRBD1. The germline V gene has CDR1 KGHSH and CDR2 LQKENI. This CDR3 is 17 amino acids long. V lost 5 bases, J lost 1 base, and 6 bases stayed unmatched. The CDR3 DNA is TGTGCCAGCTCAACCCCGGGACAGGGTTCTGGGGCCAACGTCCTGACTTTC. The encoded protein is CASSTPGQGSGANVLTF.

The rearrangement joins TRBV19 to TRBJ2-7; D gene unclear. V shed 0 bases and J shed 2 bases, with 17 bases lying between them. CDR3 length equals 17 residues. The germline V gene encodes CDR1 LNHDA and CDR2 SQIVND (reference sequence). As DNA, the CDR3 is TGTGCCAGTAGTATAGAAGTTTTGGATGGCGGAACCTACGAGCAGTACTTC. As protein: CASSIEVLDGGTYEQYF.

The CDR3 sequence is CASSAGGTAYGYTF. The DNA for the CDR3 is TGTGCCAGCAGCGCGGGAGGGACCGCCTATGGCTACACCTTC. The V call is TRBV9, the J call TRBJ1-2, with D possibly TRBD1 on 5 matching bases. CDR3 length: 14 amino acids. The V and J ends lost 3 bases and 4 bases respectively, with 13 bases between them. Per the germline V gene, CDR1 is SGDLS and CDR2 is YYNGEE.

Points on this clone: Mismatch with germline at one junction end may stem from a read error. The chain joins TRBV7-2 to TRBJ2-3; 10 nucleotides line up with TRBD2. The CDR3 sequence is 13 residues long. Germline CDR1 is SGHTA and CDR2 is FQGNSA. The CDR3 sequence: CASSFGTSELPCF. CDR3 sequence (DNA): TGTGCCAGCAGCTTTGGGACTAGCGAGCTCCCGTGCTTT.

The chain couples TRBV7-2 to TRBJ2-5, with 8 bases lining up with TRBD1. Germline values: CDR1 SGHTA, CDR2 FQGNSA. V trimming: 6 bases; J trimming: 3 bases; junction bases outside the gene matches: 3. The length of the CDR3 is 13 residues. Written as DNA, the CDR3 is TGTGCCAGCAGTCTGGACAGGGAAGAGACCCAGTACTTC. As protein: CASSLDREETQYF.

This clone was found a few times. This CDR3 reads CASSWTSANEQFF. CDR3 bases: TGCGCCAGCAGCTGGACTAGCGCTAATGAGCAGTTCTTC. The chain uses TRBV10-1 and TRBJ2-1, with TRBD2 matching 9 bases. Per the germline V gene, CDR1 is WNHNN and CDR2 is SYGVQD (reference sequence). Trimming took 6 bases from V and 7 from J; bases not matched to a gene: 4. The CDR3 covers 13 residues.

This rearrangement joins TRBV7-6 to TRBJ2-2; 7 bases are shared with TRBD2. The V gene end was trimmed by 5 bases and the J gene end by 0 bases; junction bases not matched to a gene: 9. CDR3 length: 17 amino acids. CDR1 is SGHVS, CDR2 FNYEAQ, per germline. The CDR3 DNA follows: TGTGCCAGCAGCCAGAAACTGGGACTACCGAACACCGGGGAGCTGTTTTTT. Its protein product is CASSQKLGLPNTGELFF.

The genes are TRBV6-1 and TRBJ1-2, with unresolved D. Trimming took off 1 base at V and 0 bases at J, with 9 bases between the two ends. Looked up from germline, CDR1 is MNHNS and CDR2 is SASEGT. The CDR3 is made up of 15 amino acids. The CDR3 DNA reads as TGTGCCAGCAGTGAAGTCCCAGGCGCTAACTATGGCTACACCTTC. Protein: CASSEVPGANYGYTF.

This chain joins TRBV21-1 and TRBJ2-7. TRBV21-1 is a recognized pseudogene. This CDR3 is 16 amino acids long. The CDR3 region is CASSASSPYLSYEQYF. The CDR3 region has the DNA TGTGCCAGCAGCGCTTCCTCCCCGTACCTCTCCTACGAGCAGTACTTC.

The chain carries TRBV18 and TRBJ2-7, with 9 bases identical to TRBD1. CDR1 KGHSH and CDR2 LQKENI come from the germline V gene. V lost 0 bases and J lost 3; bases outside the gene matches: 9. The CDR3 consists of 17 residues. The CDR3 DNA is TGTGCCAGCTCACCACCTAAAGGTGACAGGGGGAACTACGAGCAGTACTTC. Translated: CASSPPKGDRGNYEQYF.

The chain is built from TRBV19 and TRBJ2-7; D unresolved. Looked up from germline, CDR1 is LNHDA and CDR2 is SQIVND (reference sequence). Trimming took 8 bases from V and 1 from J, leaving 15 bases between them. The CDR3 covers 14 residues. The CDR3 bases are TGTGCCAGTTCAATTGCCGCAGGATCCTACGAGCAGTACTTC. The encoded protein is CASSIAAGSYEQYF.

V usage is TRBV29-1 and J usage is TRBJ2-2, with unresolved D. Per germline, CDR1 SQVTM and CDR2 ANQGSEA. The CDR3 sequence is 18 residues long. Trimming pared 1 base from V and 0 bases from J, leaving 18 bases between. The DNA of the CDR3 is TGCAGCGTTGAAGGATCCAGCCGCGGTGGGACGAACACCGGGGAGCTGTTTTTT. This sequence encodes CSVEGSSRGGTNTGELFF.

J is TRBJ1-1 and V is TRBV5-1, with 11 bases matching TRBD1. Unmatched junction bases numbered 7, after V lost 2 bases and J lost 1 base. CDR3 size: 17 residues. Germline V lookup: CDR1 SGHRS, CDR2 YFSETQ. The CDR3 protein is CASSLGTGGNWNTEAFF. CDR3 coding DNA: TGCGCCAGCAGCTTAGGGACAGGGGGGAACTGGAACACTGAAGCTTTCTTT.

This chain links TRBV11-2 with TRBJ2-2; no clear D gene. This CDR3 region has 14 residues. The V gene lost 3 bases and the J gene lost 7 bases, with 12 bases spanning the gap. Germline assignment: CDR1 SGHAT and CDR2 FQNNGV. This CDR3 is CASSLTGLVGELFF. CDR3 sequence (DNA): TGTGCCAGCAGCTTGACTGGTCTAGTCGGGGAGCTGTTTTTT. Using reference TRBV11-2 and TRBJ2-2 for the parts outside the CDR3, the full variable domain is EAGVAQSPRYKIIEKRQSVAFWCNPISGHATLYWYQQILGQGPKLLIQFQNNGVVDDSQLPKDRFSAERLKGVDSTLKIQPAKLEDSAVYLCASSLTGLVGELFFGEGSRLTVL.